The 3 T cell receptor beta chains given below trace back to one sample, sequenced in a study of blood T cell repertoires in COVID-19 (dated by TCRdb to the early 2020s). Library preparation used the immunoSEQ multiplex PCR assay. This is the immuneACCESS table as TCRdb keeps it, with only in-frame sequences that have V and J called. A part of the clones is gone; compared with another copy, unresolved V genes explain less than half, and the rest is unexplained. The sample yields about 250,000 clones; 70% to 90% were counted once. The ten largest clones capture about 1.5% of the sample. The sequencing sample was made of PBMCs or T cells enriched from blood (not recorded which). All receptors come from a woman between 50 and 59 years old who had recovered from COVID-19.

The chain uses TRBV5-6 and TRBJ1-4, with TRBD1 identical over 8 bases. Losses at the gene ends were 1 base for V and 7 bases for J; bases not matched to a gene: 6. Per germline, CDR1 SGHDT and CDR2 YYEEEE. This CDR3 is built from 15 residues. This CDR3 reads CASSLKTGESEKLFF. DNA of the CDR3: TGTGCCAGCAGCTTGAAGACAGGGGAGAGTGAAAAACTGTTTTTT.

This clone came up a few times. The chain uses TRBV25-1 and TRBJ1-4; unclear D gene. V was pared by 5 bases and J by 0 bases, with 10 bases between. CDR3 size: 15 residues. CDR1 is MGHDK and CDR2 is SYGVNS in the germline V gene. The CDR3 reads CASSPNLATNEKLFF. In DNA form, the CDR3 reads TGTGCCAGCAGTCCTAACCTCGCAACTAATGAAAAACTGTTTTTT.

The chain combines TRBV5-1 with TRBJ1-1, with D unclear. There are 15 residues in the CDR3. With 4 bases removed from V and 1 base from J, the gap between germline ends came to 14 bases. Looked up from germline, CDR1 is SGHRS and CDR2 is YFSETQ. CDR3: CASSPTRLKNTEAFF. Written as DNA, the CDR3 is TGCGCCAGCAGCCCGACCAGGCTTAAGAACACTGAAGCTTTCTTT.